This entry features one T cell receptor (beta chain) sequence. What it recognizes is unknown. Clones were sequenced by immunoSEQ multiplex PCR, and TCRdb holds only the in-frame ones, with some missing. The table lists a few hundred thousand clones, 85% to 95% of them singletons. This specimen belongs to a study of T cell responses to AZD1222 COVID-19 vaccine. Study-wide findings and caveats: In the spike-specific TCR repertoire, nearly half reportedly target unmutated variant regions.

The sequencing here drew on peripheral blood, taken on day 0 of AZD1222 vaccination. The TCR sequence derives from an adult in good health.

In DNA, the CDR3 is TGTGCCAGCAGCCTCCCCGGGGGGATTAGCTACAATGAGCAGTTCTTC. It codes for CASSLPGGISYNEQFF. The chain employs TRBV9 and TRBJ2-1; 7 bases line up with TRBD2. The V segment lost 4 bases and the J segment 3 bases; nucleotides outside the gene matches: 10. Per germline, CDR1 SGDLS and CDR2 YYNGEE. This CDR3 is 16 amino acids long.